This entry is about one TCR beta chain. Its antigen is still unknown. No much larger clonotype is one base removed from it; base qualities were not supplied. CDR1 and CDR2 are drawn from the germline V gene: SGDLS, YYNGEE. V was cut back by 0 bases and J by 0 bases, leaving a gap of 13 bases between them. Taken from cysteine to phenylalanine, the CDR3 has 17 residues. Here the CDR3 DNA is all that survives: 51 bases in frame from base 1. This sample was included in a study of molecular identifiers for immune sequencing clone quantification (dated by TCRdb to the late 2010s). With regard to the full study: In a replicate experiment, RNA from approximately 22,000 or 94,000 naive CD8 T cells was split into five aliquots, four of which were sequenced. CD8 T cells were used in a methods study to benchmark molecular-identifier clustering-based TCR repertoire sequencing (MIDCIRS) and TCR RNA copy counting.

Naive CD8 T cell libraries were made from roughly 21,000 to 960,000 sorted cells using 10%, 30% or 50% of purified RNA. Naive CD8 T cells, defined as CD8+CD4-CCR7+CD45RA+, were FACS-sorted into RLT Plus buffer on a BD FACSAria II. To test detection sensitivity, Jurkat RNA equal to under 13 TCR copies was added to samples of about 20,000-1,100,000 naive CD8 T cells. CD8 T cells were enriched with RosetteSep CD8+ T Cell Enrichment Cocktail and Ficoll-Paque, followed by ACK red cell lysis. Broader findings and caveats from the paper: Naive libraries contained spiked-in Jurkat TCR RNA (10 copies' worth), which is not part of the donor repertoire. About three recovered TCR RNA copies per cell were obtained by modeling, versus 9 to 10 by digital PCR, implying a capture efficiency of 25% to 30%. Even against a background of one million naive CD8 T cells, spiked-in Jurkat TCR RNA amounting to a single cell's worth was reported to be detectable. In CMV-specific effector cells, over 99% of molecules were held by clones above 20 RNA copies, whereas under 1% of molecules were held by such clones in naive cells. When barcode sub-clustering was left out, chimeric consensus sequences inflated TCR diversity, with chimeras reaching as high as 47%. The sizes of highly expanded clones could end up underestimated when identical TCR molecules share a barcode.

Preparation of the library involved PCR. Sequencer: Illumina HiSeq 4000. Bulk TCR libraries were prepared as previously described, using TCR primers listed in Table S5. Total RNA was purified with the Qiagen AllPrep DNA/RNA kit. Before any analysis, reads coming from multiple sequencing runs of the same library were combined into one pool. The paper's processing steps were these. Reads were retained only if their TCR constant sequence matched exactly, and those retained reads were trimmed to 150 nt and grouped according to their 12-nt molecular barcodes. Reads within each barcode group were sub-clustered using a 15% Levenshtein threshold, and quality-weighted consensus sequences were constructed for each RNA molecule. Non-functional sequences were filtered out, along with any lower-count sequence sitting one edit away from another sequence. Based on fitting two negative binomial distributions, any barcode sub-cluster with under 20% of the maximum read count was discarded. TCRdb reran the public reads through fastp at Q25 and MiXCR, keeping productive beta chains. Each entry merges the rows of one CDR3 protein and shows their most common DNA and genes. These V and J calls are TCRdb output, not the study's own analysis. For this sample there are about half a million distinct CDR3 sequences; about a fifth appear just once. The top ten constitute around 0.86% of the sample.

Sequencing was carried out using naive CD8+ T cells from blood, with Jurkat cell RNA spiked in. The cell subset or site label of this sample denotes: FACS-sorted CD8+CD4-CCR7+CD45RA+ naive T cells. The rearranged chain carries TRBV9 and TRBJ1-5; no confident D gene assignment can be made. This clonotype was obtained from a human donor in good health. Some libraries in this study had Jurkat cell RNA spiked in. The DNA sequence is TGTGCCAGCAGCGTAGCTTGGAGGCAGTGTAGCAATCAGCCCCAGCATTTT. It translates to CASSVAWRQCSNQPQHF.